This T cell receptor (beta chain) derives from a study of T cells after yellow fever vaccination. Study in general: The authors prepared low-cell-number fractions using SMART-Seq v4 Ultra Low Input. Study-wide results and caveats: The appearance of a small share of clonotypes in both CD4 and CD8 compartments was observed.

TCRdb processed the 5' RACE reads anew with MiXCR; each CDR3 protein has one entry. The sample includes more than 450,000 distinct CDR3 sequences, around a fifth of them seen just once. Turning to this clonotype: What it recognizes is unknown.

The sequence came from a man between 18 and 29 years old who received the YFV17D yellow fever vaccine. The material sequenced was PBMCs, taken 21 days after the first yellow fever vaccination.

The chain's CDR3 is CASSVGKEETQYF. The CDR3 bases are TGCGCCAGCTCCGTCGGGAAGGAAGAGACCCAGTACTTC. The chain joins TRBV5-1 to TRBJ2-5, with D possibly matching TRBD2 (5 bases). Germline loops: CDR1 SGHRS, CDR2 YFSETQ. V lost 7 bases to trimming and J lost 3 bases, with 13 bases between them. The CDR3 totals 13 residues.